Each of the 10 T cell receptor beta chains below was sequenced from the same sample in a study of glioma-infiltrating T cells after dendritic cell vaccination. TCRdb keeps only in-frame clones here, not all; method: immunoSEQ multiplex PCR. The sample carries tens of thousands of clones, about four fifths recorded once. The time point was: after dendritic cell vaccination, including at tumor progression/relapse. Source: blood, taken after dendritic cell vaccination. The receptors shown here come from a human donor with glioblastoma.

The rearrangement uses TRBV7-2 and TRBJ2-3, with TRBD2 matching over 15 bases. Germline trimming cut 3 bases from V and 8 bases from J; bases unmatched to any gene: 6. CDR3 length: 16 amino acids. CDR1 is SGHTA and CDR2 is FQGNSA in the germline V gene. CDR3 region: CASSLARTSGGGTQYF. CDR3 nucleotide sequence: TGTGCCAGCAGCTTGGCCCGGACTAGCGGGGGGGGTACGCAGTATTTT.

This clone came up once. The rearrangement joins TRBV2 to TRBJ1-1; a weak D match, TRBD1 (5 bases). The V end was cut by 5 bases, the J end by 8 bases, with 12 bases between. Looked up from germline, CDR1 is SNHLY and CDR2 is FYNNEI. This CDR3 region has 12 residues. The CDR3 here is CASSSTQVEAFF. The CDR3 DNA sequence: TGTGCCAGCAGTTCTACACAGGTGGAAGCTTTCTTT.

The chain uses TRBV27 and TRBJ2-7, with a weak D call TRBD2 (6 bases). Trimming cost V 6 bases and J 2 bases, with 17 bases left between them. Germline assignment: CDR1 MNHEY and CDR2 SMNVEV (reference sequence). The CDR3 spans 15 residues. In DNA, the CDR3 is TGTGCCAGCAGAAACTTAGGCGGCGGGGCCTACGAGCAGTACTTC. It encodes CASRNLGGGAYEQYF.

This CDR3 reads CASSLLRPSGREKNEKLFF. CDR3 coding DNA: TGTGCCAGCAGCTTACTCCGACCCTCAGGAAGGGAGAAAAATGAAAAACTGTTTTTT. The V gene is TRBV7-9, the J gene TRBJ1-4; D ambiguous. CDR1 is SEHNR and CDR2 is FQNEAQ in the germline V gene (reference sequence). There are 19 residues in the CDR3. The V end was cut by 2 bases, the J end by 5 bases, with 24 bases between. Drawing the rest from reference TRBV7-9 and TRBJ1-4, the complete variable domain is DTGVSQNPRHKITKRGQNVTFRCDPISEHNRLYWYRQTLGQGPEFLTYFQNEAQLEKSRLLSDRFSAERPKGSFSTLEIQRTEQGDSAMYLCASSLLRPSGREKNEKLFFGSGTQLSVL.

The DNA for the CDR3 is TGTGCCAGCAACGACAAGCGGGGGGGCGGAGATACGCAGTATTTT. It translates to CASNDKRGGGDTQYF. This chain connects TRBV5-4 to TRBJ2-3; 10 bases are shared with TRBD2. V shed 6 bases, J shed 5 bases, and the junction held 9 bases outside the gene matches. This CDR3 has 15 amino acids. CDR1 is SGHNT, CDR2 YYREEE, per germline (reference sequence).

V gene TRBV6-5 combines with J gene TRBJ2-2; D is unresolved. The CDR3 covers 16 residues. Trimming cost V 0 bases and J 1 base, with 9 bases left between them. Germline V gene sequence: CDR1 MNHEY, CDR2 SVGAGI. The CDR3 bases are TGTGCCAGCAGTTACTCTTCAGGATTGAACACCGGGGAGCTGTTTTTT. Its translation: CASSYSSGLNTGELFF.

This clone was seen more than once but under ten times. J is TRBJ2-2 and V is TRBV19, with TRBD1 matching over 8 bases. The CDR3 is 14 amino acids. Germline CDR1 reads LNHDA; CDR2 reads SQIVND (reference sequence). V shed 7 bases and J 4 bases; nucleotides not matched to a gene: 5. DNA of the CDR3: TGTGCCAGTACAGGGGGCTTTGGCACCGGGGAGCTGTTTTTT. The encoded protein is CASTGGFGTGELFF.

The genes are TRBV30 and TRBJ1-1, with a weak D call TRBD1 (5 bases). The CDR3 sequence is 12 residues long. V was clipped by 4 bases and J by 4 bases, with 10 bases between them. Germline values: CDR1 GTSNPN, CDR2 SVGIG (reference sequence). The CDR3 is CAWTGGVTEAFF. CDR3 bases: TGTGCCTGGACGGGAGGGGTCACTGAAGCTTTCTTT.

The V gene is TRBV11-2, the J gene TRBJ1-4; the D gene is possibly TRBD1 (6 bases). Germline V gene data show CDR1 as SGHAT and CDR2 as FQNNGV. CDR3 size: 15 residues. Trimming took 3 bases from V and 0 from J, leaving 8 bases between them. Here the CDR3 DNA reads TGTGCCAGCAGCTTGGGGACACCAACTAATGAAAAACTGTTTTTT. The encoded protein is CASSLGTPTNEKLFF.

This chain joins TRBV30 and TRBJ1-5; D is perhaps TRBD1 (5 bases). CDR3 length: 13 amino acids. CDR1 and CDR2 from the germline V gene are GTSNPN and SVGIG (reference sequence). Trimming stripped 1 base from V and 5 bases from J, with 9 bases between. Here the CDR3 reads CAWSGQRDQPQHF. In nucleotides, the CDR3 is TGTGCCTGGAGTGGACAGCGGGATCAGCCCCAGCATTTT.